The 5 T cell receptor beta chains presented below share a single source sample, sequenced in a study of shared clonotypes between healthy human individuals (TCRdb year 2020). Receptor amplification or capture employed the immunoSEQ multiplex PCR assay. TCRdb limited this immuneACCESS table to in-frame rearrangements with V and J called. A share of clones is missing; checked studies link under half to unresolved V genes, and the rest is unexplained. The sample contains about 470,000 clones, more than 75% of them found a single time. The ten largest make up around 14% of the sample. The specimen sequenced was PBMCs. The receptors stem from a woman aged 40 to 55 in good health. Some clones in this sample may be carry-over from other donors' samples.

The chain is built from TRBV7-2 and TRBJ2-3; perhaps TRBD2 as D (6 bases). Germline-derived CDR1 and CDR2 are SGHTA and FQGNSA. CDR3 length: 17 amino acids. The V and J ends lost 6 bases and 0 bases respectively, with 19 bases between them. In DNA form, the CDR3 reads TGTGCCAGCAGGAATTCCTTTCGGGACTCCAGCACAGATACGCAGTATTTT. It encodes CASRNSFRDSSTDTQYF.

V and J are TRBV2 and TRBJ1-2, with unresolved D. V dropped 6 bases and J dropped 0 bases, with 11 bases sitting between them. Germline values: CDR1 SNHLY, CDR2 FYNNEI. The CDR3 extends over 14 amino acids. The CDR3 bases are TGTGCCAGCAGAGGAGACCGAGCTAACTATGGCTACACCTTC. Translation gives CASRGDRANYGYTF.

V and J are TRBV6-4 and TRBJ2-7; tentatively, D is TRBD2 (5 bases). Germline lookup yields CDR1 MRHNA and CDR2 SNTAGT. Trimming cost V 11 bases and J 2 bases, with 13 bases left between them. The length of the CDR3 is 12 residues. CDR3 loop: CAAHGGAYEQYF. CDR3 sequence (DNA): TGTGCCGCCCATGGAGGTGCCTACGAGCAGTACTTC.

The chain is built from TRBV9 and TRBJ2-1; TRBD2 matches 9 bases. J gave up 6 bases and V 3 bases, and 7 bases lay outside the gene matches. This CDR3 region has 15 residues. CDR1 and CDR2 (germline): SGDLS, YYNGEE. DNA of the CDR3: TGTGCCAGCAGCGACAGACTAGCGGTCGTCAATGAGCAGTTCTTC. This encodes CASSDRLAVVNEQFF.

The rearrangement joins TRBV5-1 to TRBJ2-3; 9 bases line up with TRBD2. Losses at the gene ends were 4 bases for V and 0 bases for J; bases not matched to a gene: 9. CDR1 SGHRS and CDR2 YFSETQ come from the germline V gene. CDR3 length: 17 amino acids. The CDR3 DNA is TGCGCCAGCAGCCCCACGACTAGCGGAACTAGCACAGATACGCAGTATTTT. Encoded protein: CASSPTTSGTSTDTQYF.